These 4 T cell receptor beta chains were all obtained from the same sample, sequenced in a study of PD-L1 blockade in urothelial cancer. Time point specified: pretreatment peripheral blood. TCRdb's table, derived via immunoSEQ multiplex PCR, lists solely in-frame clones and lacks some. The data show around 66,000 clones, approximately 78% seen once. The specimen was PBMCs, collected around atezolizumab (anti-PD-L1) treatment. The origin of the receptors is a man in his 70s with urothelial cancer.

V gene TRBV19 combines with J gene TRBJ2-2; 7 bases match TRBD1. Germline CDR1 LNHDA, CDR2 SQIVND (reference sequence). The CDR3 runs 14 residues. Trimming cost V 3 bases and J 3 bases; bases outside gene matches: 1. The chain's CDR3 is CASSMRGHTGELFF. In nucleotides, the CDR3 is TGTGCCAGTAGTATGAGGGGGCACACCGGGGAGCTGTTTTTT.

This chain joins TRBV28 and TRBJ2-6, with TRBD1 matching over 9 bases. J lost 0 bases, V lost 5 bases, and 8 bases had no gene match. Germline V gene lookup returns CDR1 MDHEN and CDR2 SYDVKM. The CDR3 totals 18 residues. The CDR3 DNA is TGTGCCAGCAGTCCACGGACAGGGGCTAGCTCTGGGGCCAACGTCCTGACTTTC. Its translation: CASSPRTGASSGANVLTF.

The chain uses TRBV29-1 and TRBJ2-2; 9 bases match TRBD1. The CDR3 covers 14 residues. Germline lookup yields CDR1 SQVTM and CDR2 ANQGSEA. Here the CDR3 DNA reads TGCAGTATAGGGGACAGGGCTGACACCGGGGAGCTGTTTTTT. Protein sequence: CSIGDRADTGELFF.

V and J are TRBV12-5 and TRBJ2-3, with 10 positions matching TRBD1. J gave up 4 bases and V 3 bases, and 13 bases lay outside the gene matches. The CDR3 spans 18 residues. Germline V lookup: CDR1 LGHNT, CDR2 FRNRAP. The CDR3 is CASGFVPGTGVRADTQYF. The CDR3 bases are TGTGCTAGTGGTTTCGTCCCGGGGACAGGGGTCAGGGCAGATACGCAGTATTTT.